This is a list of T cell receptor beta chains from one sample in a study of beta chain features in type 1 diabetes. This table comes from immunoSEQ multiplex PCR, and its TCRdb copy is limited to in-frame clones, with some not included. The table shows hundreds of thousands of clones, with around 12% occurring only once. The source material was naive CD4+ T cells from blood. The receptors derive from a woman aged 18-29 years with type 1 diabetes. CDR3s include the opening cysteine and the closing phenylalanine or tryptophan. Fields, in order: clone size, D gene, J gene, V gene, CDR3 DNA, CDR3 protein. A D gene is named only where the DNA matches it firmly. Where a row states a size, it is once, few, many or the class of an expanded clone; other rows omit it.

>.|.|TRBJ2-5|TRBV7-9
TGTGCCAGCAGCTTAGCGGTGGGGAGCCTCCAAGAGACCCAGTACTTC
CASSLAVGSLQETQYF
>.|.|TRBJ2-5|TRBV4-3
TGCGCCAGCAGCCAAGAGCAGCGGGAGACCCAGTACTTC
CASSQEQRETQYF
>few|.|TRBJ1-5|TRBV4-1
TGCGCCAGCAGCCAAGATGACGGGGGAGGGAGGTTTGGCAATCAGCCCCAGCATTTT
CASSQDDGGGRFGNQPQHF
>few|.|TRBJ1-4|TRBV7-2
TGTGCCAGCAGCCCCGTGGGGGCGGGTGAAAAACTGTTTTTT
CASSPVGAGEKLFF
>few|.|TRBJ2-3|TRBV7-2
TGTGCCAGCTCCCTCTACACAGATACGCAGTATTTT
CASSLYTDTQYF
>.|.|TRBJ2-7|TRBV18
TGTGCCAGCTCACAACGGACAGAGCCATACGAGCAGTACTTC
CASSQRTEPYEQYF
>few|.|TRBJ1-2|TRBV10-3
TGTGCCATCGAGTCGGGATCCTATGGCTACACCTTC
CAIESGSYGYTF
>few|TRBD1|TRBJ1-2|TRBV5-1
TGCGCCACCAGGACAGGGGAGGATGGCTACACCTTC
CATRTGEDGYTF
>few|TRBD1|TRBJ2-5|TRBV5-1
TGCGCCAGCAGCCCGCCACAGGGGACCCAAGAGACCCAGTACTTC
CASSPPQGTQETQYF
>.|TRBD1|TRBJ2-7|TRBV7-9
TGTGCCAGCAGCTTGATACAGGGGCCGAACCCCCTCGAGCAGTACTTC
CASSLIQGPNPLEQYF
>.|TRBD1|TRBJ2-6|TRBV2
TGTGCCAGCAGTGGCAGGGGGCGAAGCTCTGGGGCCAACGTCCTGACTTTC
CASSGRGRSSGANVLTF
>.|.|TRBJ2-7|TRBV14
TGTGCCAGCAGCCAAGACGCGAGGGGGTGGAAACACGAGCAGTACTTC
CASSQDARGWKHEQYF
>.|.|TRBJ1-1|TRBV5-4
TGTGCCAGCAGCTTAAGGGAGGGCACTGAAGCTTTCTTT
CASSLREGTEAFF
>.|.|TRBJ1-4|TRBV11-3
TGTGCCAGCAGCTCATCGGCGGTCGCCGCGGAAAAACTGTTTTTT
CASSSSAVAAEKLFF
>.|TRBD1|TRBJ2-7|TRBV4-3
TGCGCCAGCAGCCAATATGGGACAGGGGATCGCTACGAGCAGTACTTC
CASSQYGTGDRYEQYF
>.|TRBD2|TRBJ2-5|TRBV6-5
TGTGCCAGCAGTTACAGTGGACTAGCGGTTGAAGAGACCCAGTACTTC
CASSYSGLAVEETQYF
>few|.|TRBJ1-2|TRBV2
TGTGCCAGCAGTGAACGGCAGAGGGATGGCTACACCTTC
CASSERQRDGYTF
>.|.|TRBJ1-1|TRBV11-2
TGTGCCAGCAGCTTATATCGGGGGAACACTGAAGCTTTCTTT
CASSLYRGNTEAFF
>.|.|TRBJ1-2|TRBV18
TGTGCCAGCTCACCTGAGGTTAACTATGGCTACACCTTC
CASSPEVNYGYTF
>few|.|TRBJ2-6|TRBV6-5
TGTGCCAGCAGTTTGTCAGCTGGGGCCAACGTCCTGACTTTC
CASSLSAGANVLTF
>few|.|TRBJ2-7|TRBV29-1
TGCAGCGTTGACCGGGGCGAGCAGTACTTC
CSVDRGEQYF
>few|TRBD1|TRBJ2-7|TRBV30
TGTGCCTGGAGTGGACAGGGACGCTACGAGCAGTACTTC
CAWSGQGRYEQYF
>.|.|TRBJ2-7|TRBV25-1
TGTGCCAGCAGTGATGGCGGGATGAGGGAGCAGTACTTC
CASSDGGMREQYF
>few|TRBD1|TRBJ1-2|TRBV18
TGTGCCAGCTCACCCTTAGTCCCCGGGACAGACGCACTGGGCTACACCTTC
CASSPLVPGTDALGYTF
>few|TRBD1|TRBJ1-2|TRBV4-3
TGCGCCAGCAGCCAATACCGGGACAGGGACGATGGCTACACCTTC
CASSQYRDRDDGYTF
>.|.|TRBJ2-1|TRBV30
TGTGCCTGGAGGGCCTCGAACTACATTTCCTACAATGAGCAGTTCTTC
CAWRASNYISYNEQFF
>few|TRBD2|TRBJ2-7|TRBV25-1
TGTGCCAGCAGTCTAGCGGGGGGCTACGAGCAGTACTTC
CASSLAGGYEQYF
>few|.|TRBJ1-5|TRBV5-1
TGCGCCAGCAGCCCAGGGGACGGCAATCAGCCCCAGCATTTT
CASSPGDGNQPQHF
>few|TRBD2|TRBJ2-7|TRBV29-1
TGCAGCGCCACTAGCGGGAGTTCCTACGAGCAGTACTTC
CSATSGSSYEQYF
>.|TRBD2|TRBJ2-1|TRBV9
TGTGCCAGCAGCGTAGATCCTAGCGGGGGTCGAGGGTTCTTC
CASSVDPSGGRGFF
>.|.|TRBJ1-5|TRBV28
TGTGCCAGCAGTTTACAGGGGTCCGGACAGCCCCAGCATTTT
CASSLQGSGQPQHF
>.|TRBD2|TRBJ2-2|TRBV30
TGTGCCTGGACGGGGGTAGCGGGAGCGGGCGGGGAGCTGTTTTTT
CAWTGVAGAGGELFF
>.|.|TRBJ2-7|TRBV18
TGTGCCAGCTCAGTACAGAGCTACGAGCAGTACTTC
CASSVQSYEQYF
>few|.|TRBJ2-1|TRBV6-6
TGTGCCAGCAGCCCTGGACTGTACAATGAGCAGTTCTTC
CASSPGLYNEQFF
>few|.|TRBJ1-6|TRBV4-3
TGCGCCAGCAGCCAATCTGAGAGCTCCTATAATTCACCCCTCCACTTT
CASSQSESSYNSPLHF
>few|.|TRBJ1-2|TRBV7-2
TGTGCCAGCAGCCCTCAAAATCGGGATGGCTACACCTTC
CASSPQNRDGYTF
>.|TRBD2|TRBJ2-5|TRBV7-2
TGTGCCAGCAGCTTATCTAGCGGCGAGACCCAGTACTTC
CASSLSSGETQYF